One sample yielded the 4 T cell receptor beta chains listed below, sequenced in a study of post-analysis software for immune sequencing data. Overall study findings and caveats: There were roughly five TRBV segments more frequent in patients than controls, and TRBV5-6, TRBV5-1 and TRBV20-1 were among them.

For these TCRs, the target antigens are not known. Tagging with unique molecular identifiers was a feature of the TCR beta cDNA libraries. TCRdb redid the calling of the PCR reads with MiXCR, one entry per CDR3 protein. The table has some 690,000 distinct CDR3 sequences, roughly three fifths seen once. The specimen was blood. Receptors were obtained from a girl aged 2-10 years with multiple sclerosis.

The chain carries TRBV20-1 and TRBJ1-2; no reliable D call. V was shortened by 1 base and J by 8 bases, with 14 bases between the two germline ends. This CDR3 is 13 amino acids long. Germline V lookup: CDR1 DFQATT, CDR2 SNEGSKA (reference sequence). The CDR3 region has the DNA TGCAGTGCTAGAGCCCCCGGGGTATCGGGCTACACCTTC. Its translation is CSARAPGVSGYTF.

V and J are TRBV7-2 and TRBJ2-5, with D possibly matching TRBD2 (5 bases). Germline lookup yields CDR1 SGHTA and CDR2 FQGNSA. The CDR3 totals 15 residues. Trimming cost V 1 base and J 5 bases, with 14 bases left between them. CDR3 in amino acids: CASSLVGLRDETQYF. In DNA form, the CDR3 reads TGTGCCAGCAGCTTAGTTGGGTTGAGGGATGAGACCCAGTACTTC.

The chain combines TRBV6-5 with TRBJ1-1; D is possibly TRBD1 (6 bases). The germline CDR1 and CDR2 sequences are MNHEY and SVGAGI. This CDR3 comprises 15 residues. The germline V and J ends were trimmed by 5 bases and 3 bases, with 16 bases remaining between them. The CDR3 here is CASSLRGARDTEAFF. CDR3 sequence (DNA): TGTGCCAGCAGTCTGAGGGGGGCTAGGGACACTGAAGCTTTCTTT.

The genes are TRBV29-1 and TRBJ2-7; 11 bases agree with TRBD1. Germline CDR1 reads SQVTM; CDR2 reads ANQGSEA. There are 11 residues in the CDR3. Trimming removed 8 bases from V and 10 bases from J; junction bases left unmatched: 7. The CDR3 nucleotides read TGCAGCACCGGACAGGGGGCCGCACAGTACTTC. The encoded protein is CSTGQGAAQYF.